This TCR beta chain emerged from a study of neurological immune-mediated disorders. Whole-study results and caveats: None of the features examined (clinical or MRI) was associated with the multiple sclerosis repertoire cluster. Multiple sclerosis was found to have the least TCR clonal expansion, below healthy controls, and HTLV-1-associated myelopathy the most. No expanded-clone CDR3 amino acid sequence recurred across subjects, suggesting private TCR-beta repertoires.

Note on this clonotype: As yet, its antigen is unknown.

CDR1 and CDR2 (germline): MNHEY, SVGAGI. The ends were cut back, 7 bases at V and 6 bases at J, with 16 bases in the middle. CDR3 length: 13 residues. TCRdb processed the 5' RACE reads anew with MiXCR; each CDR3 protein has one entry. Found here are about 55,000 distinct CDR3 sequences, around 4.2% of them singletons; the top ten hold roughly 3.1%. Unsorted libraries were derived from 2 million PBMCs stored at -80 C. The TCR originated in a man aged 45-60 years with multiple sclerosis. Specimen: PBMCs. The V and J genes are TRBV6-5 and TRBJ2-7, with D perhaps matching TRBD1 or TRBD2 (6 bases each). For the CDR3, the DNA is TGTGCCAGCAATACGGAGTGGGGGGCCGAGCAGTACTTC. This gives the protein CASNTEWGAEQYF.